This T cell receptor (beta chain) originates from a study of prognosis after radiotherapy for stage I lung cancer. The genomic DNA TCR beta CDR3 region underwent two rounds of multiplex PCR. The authors ran first-round PCR with primers specific to each TRBV and TRBJ gene. Universal primers primed the second round of PCR. Via MiXCR, TCRdb re-called the multiplex PCR reads, giving one row per CDR3 protein. The sample lists about 34,000 distinct CDR3 sequences; less than 40% were seen once. The clonotype originates from a donor aged 50 or older with non-small cell lung cancer. Sequencing used PBMCs, obtained before or after stereotactic body radiation therapy (not recorded which).

The CDR3 sequence is CASSYGTGGGETQYF. The CDR3 bases are TGCGCCAGCAGCTATGGGACAGGGGGAGGAGAGACCCAGTACTTC. The chain is built from TRBV5-1 and TRBJ2-5, with 11 bases fitting TRBD1. Germline values: CDR1 SGHRS, CDR2 YFSETQ. With V trimmed by 3 bases and J by 4 bases, 5 bases remained unmatched. The CDR3 contains 15 residues.